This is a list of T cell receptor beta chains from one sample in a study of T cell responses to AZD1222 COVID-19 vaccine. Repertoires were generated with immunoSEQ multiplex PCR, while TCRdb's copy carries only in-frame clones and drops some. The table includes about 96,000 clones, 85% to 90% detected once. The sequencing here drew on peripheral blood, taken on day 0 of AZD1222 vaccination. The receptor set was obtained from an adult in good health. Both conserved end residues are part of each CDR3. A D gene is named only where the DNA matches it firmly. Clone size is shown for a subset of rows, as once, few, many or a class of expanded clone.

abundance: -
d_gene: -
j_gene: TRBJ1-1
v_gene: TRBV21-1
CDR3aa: CASTARAREGTEAFF
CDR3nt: TGTGCCAGTACAGCACGCGCCAGGGAAGGTACTGAAGCTTTCTTT

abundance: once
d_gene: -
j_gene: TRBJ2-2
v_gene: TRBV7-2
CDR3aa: CASSSGGAGVATGELFF
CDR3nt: TGTGCCAGCAGTTCAGGGGGGGCGGGAGTCGCTACCGGGGAGCTGTTTTTT

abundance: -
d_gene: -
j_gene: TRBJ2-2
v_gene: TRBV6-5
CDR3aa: CASKAYPNTGELFF
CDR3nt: TGTGCCAGCAAGGCTTACCCTAACACCGGGGAGCTGTTTTTT

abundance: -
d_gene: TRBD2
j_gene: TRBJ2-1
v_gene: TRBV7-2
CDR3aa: CASRPGLAGVGEQFF
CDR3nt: TGTGCCAGCAGACCAGGACTAGCGGGAGTGGGTGAGCAGTTCTTC

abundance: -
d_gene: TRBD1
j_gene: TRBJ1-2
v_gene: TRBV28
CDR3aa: CASSSGQGGYGYTF
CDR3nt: TGTGCCAGCAGTTCGGGACAGGGAGGATATGGCTACACCTTC

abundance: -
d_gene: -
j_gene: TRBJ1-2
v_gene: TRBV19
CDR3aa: CASRGTRASYGYTF
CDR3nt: TGTGCCAGCAGAGGGACAAGGGCAAGCTATGGCTACACCTTC

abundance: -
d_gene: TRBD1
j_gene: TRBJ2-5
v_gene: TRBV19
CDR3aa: CASSSTDRSPGETQYF
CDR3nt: TGTGCCAGTAGTTCAACGGACAGGTCCCCAGGAGAGACCCAGTACTTC

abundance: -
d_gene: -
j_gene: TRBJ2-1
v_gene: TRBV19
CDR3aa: CASSAGGPNNEQFF
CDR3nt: TGTGCCAGTAGTGCCGGCGGACCAAACAATGAGCAGTTCTTC

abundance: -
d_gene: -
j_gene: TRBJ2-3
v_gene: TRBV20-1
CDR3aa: CSARKGDTQYF
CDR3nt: TGCAGTGCTCGCAAGGGAGATACGCAGTATTTT

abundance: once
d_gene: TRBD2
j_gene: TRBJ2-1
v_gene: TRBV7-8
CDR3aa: CASTRIAGVSYNEQFF
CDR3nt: TGTGCCAGCACCCGGATAGCGGGAGTCTCCTACAATGAGCAGTTCTTC

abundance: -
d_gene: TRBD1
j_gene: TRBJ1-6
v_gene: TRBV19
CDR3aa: CASSPGQRNSPLHF
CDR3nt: TGTGCCAGTAGTCCGGGACAGAGAAATTCACCCCTCCACTTT

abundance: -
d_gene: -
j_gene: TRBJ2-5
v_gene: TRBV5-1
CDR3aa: CASSTSKETQYF
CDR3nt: TGCGCCAGCAGTACCAGTAAAGAGACCCAGTACTTC

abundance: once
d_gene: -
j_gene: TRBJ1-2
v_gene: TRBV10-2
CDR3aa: CASSEEAGTPNYGYTF
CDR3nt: TGCGCCAGCAGTGAGGAGGCCGGGACACCTAACTATGGCTACACCTTC

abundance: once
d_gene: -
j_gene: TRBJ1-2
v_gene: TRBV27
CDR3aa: CASSLGVNYGYTF
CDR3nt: TGTGCCAGCAGTTTAGGGGTGAACTATGGCTACACCTTC

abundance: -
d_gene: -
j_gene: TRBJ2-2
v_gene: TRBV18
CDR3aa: CASSPSGVANTGELFF
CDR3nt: TGTGCCAGCTCACCTTCGGGCGTCGCGAACACCGGGGAGCTGTTTTTT

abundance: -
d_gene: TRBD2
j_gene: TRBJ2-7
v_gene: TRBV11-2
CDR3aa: CASSPISGGRGEQYF
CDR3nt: TGTGCCAGCAGCCCCATTTCGGGAGGGAGGGGCGAGCAGTACTTC

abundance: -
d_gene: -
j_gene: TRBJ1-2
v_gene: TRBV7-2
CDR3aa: CASSSGAERGGYTF
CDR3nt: TGTGCCAGCAGCTCCGGGGCTGAACGGGGTGGCTACACCTTC

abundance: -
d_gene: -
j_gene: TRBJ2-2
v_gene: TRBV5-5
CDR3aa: CASSLITGANTGELFF
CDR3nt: TGTGCCAGCAGCTTGATCACAGGAGCGAACACCGGGGAGCTGTTTTTT

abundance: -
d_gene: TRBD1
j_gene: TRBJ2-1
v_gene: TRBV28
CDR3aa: CASSLPGTGVYNEQFF
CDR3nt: TGTGCCAGCAGTTTGCCCGGGACAGGGGTCTACAATGAGCAGTTCTTC

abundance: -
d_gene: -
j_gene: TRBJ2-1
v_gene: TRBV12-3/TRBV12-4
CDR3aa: CASRDQGEQFF
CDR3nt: TGTGCCAGCAGGGATCAGGGTGAGCAGTTCTTC

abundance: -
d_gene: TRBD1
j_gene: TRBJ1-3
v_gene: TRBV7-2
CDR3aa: CASSLGGRGRLVSGNTIYF
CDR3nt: TGTGCCAGCAGCTTAGGTGGCAGGGGGCGACTCGTCTCCGGAAACACCATATATTTT

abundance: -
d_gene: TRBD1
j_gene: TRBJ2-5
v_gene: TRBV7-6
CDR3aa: CASSSGQGGGETQYF
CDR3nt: TGTGCCAGCAGCTCGGGACAGGGGGGAGGAGAGACCCAGTACTTC

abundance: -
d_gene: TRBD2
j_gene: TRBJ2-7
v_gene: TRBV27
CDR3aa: CASIGLAGGNSYEQYF
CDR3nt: TGTGCCAGCATCGGGCTAGCGGGAGGAAACTCCTACGAGCAGTACTTC

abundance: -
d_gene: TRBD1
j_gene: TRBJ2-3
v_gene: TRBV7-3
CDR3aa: CASSLSPQGASDTQYF
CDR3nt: TGTGCCAGCAGCTTGAGCCCGCAGGGGGCAAGTGATACGCAGTATTTT

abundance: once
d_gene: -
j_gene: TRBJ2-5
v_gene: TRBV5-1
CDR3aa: CASSERSSFPAQYF
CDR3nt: TGCGCCAGCAGCGAACGAAGCTCGTTTCCGGCCCAGTACTTC

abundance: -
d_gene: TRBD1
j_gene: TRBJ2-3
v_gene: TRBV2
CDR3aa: CASLRDRGSGDTQYF
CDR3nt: TGTGCCAGTCTTCGGGACAGGGGATCCGGAGATACGCAGTATTTT

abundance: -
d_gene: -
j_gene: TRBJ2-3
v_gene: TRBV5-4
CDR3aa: CASSLQDSTDTQYF
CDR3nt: TGTGCCAGCAGCTTACAGGATAGCACAGATACGCAGTATTTT

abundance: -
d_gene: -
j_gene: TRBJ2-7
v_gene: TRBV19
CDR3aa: CASSTSTGVSYEQYF
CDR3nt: TGTGCCAGTAGTACTTCGACAGGAGTATCCTACGAGCAGTACTTC

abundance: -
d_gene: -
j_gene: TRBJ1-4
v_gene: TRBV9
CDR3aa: CASSVGGLTTNEKLFF
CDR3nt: TGTGCCAGCAGCGTGGGGGGACTAACAACTAATGAAAAACTGTTTTTT

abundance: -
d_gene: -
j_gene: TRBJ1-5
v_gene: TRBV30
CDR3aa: CAWSVHGQPQHF
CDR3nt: TGTGCCTGGAGTGTACATGGTCAGCCCCAGCATTTT

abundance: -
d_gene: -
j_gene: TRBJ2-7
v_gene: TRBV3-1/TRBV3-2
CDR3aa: CASSPFVVSYEQYF
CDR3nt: TGTGCCAGCAGCCCTTTCGTTGTCTCCTACGAGCAGTACTTC

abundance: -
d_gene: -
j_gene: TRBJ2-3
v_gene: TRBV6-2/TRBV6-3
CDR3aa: CASSRRDGLRTQYF
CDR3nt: TGTGCCAGCAGTCGCCGGGACGGCCTTCGGACGCAGTATTTT

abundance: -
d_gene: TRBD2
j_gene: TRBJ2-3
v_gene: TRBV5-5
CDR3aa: CASSLAETSGGGTDTQYF
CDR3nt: TGTGCCAGCAGCTTGGCGGAGACTAGCGGGGGGGGCACAGATACGCAGTATTTT

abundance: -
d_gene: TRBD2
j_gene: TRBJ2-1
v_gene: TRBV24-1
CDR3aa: CAATSLANEQFF
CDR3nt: TGTGCCGCGACTAGCCTCGCGAATGAGCAGTTCTTC

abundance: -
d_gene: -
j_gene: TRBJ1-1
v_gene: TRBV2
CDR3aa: CASSADSTEAFF
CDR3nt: TGTGCCAGCAGCGCCGACAGCACTGAAGCTTTCTTT

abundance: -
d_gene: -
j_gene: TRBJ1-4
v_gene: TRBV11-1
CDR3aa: CASSSYGGPNEKLFF
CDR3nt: TGTGCCAGCAGCTCCTATGGTGGTCCTAATGAAAAACTGTTTTTT

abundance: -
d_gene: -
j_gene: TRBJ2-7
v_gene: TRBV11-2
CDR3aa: CASSSTGQYF
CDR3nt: TGTGCCAGCAGCTCTACTGGGCAGTACTTC

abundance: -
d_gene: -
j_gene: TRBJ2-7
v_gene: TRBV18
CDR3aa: CASTASYALNNEQYF
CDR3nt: TGTGCCAGCACCGCTAGTTACGCCCTGAACAACGAGCAGTACTTC

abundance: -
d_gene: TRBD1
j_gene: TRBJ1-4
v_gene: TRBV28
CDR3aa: CASSLNELGDRGEKLFF
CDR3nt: TGTGCCAGCAGTTTAAATGAGTTAGGGGACAGGGGTGAAAAACTGTTTTTT

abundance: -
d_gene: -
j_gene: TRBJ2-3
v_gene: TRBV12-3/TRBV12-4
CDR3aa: CASRQSTDTQYF
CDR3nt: TGTGCCAGCAGACAGTCCACAGATACGCAGTATTTT

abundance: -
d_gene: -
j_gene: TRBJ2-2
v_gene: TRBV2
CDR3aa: CASSDGVRYTGELFF
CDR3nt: TGTGCCAGCAGTGACGGGGTACGTTACACCGGGGAGCTGTTTTTT

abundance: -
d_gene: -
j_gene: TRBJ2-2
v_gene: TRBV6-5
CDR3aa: CATRAGLSAGELFF
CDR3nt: TGTGCCACCAGAGCAGGGCTTTCGGCCGGGGAGCTGTTTTTT

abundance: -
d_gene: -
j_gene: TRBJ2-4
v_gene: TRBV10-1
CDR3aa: CASTPPNQYF
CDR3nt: TGCGCCAGCACCCCCCCTAATCAGTACTTC

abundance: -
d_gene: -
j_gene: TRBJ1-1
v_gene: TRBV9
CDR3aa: CASSVATTRSEAFF
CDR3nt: TGTGCCAGCAGCGTAGCCACAACTCGGAGTGAAGCTTTCTTT

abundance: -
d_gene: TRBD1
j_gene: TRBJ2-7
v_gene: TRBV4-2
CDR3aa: CASSPDGDSPYYEQYF
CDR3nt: TGTGCCAGCAGCCCCGACGGGGACAGCCCCTACTACGAGCAGTACTTC

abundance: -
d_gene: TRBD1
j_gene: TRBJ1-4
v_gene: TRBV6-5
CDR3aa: CASSYLTGEELFF
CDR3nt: TGTGCCAGCAGTTACCTTACAGGGGAAGAACTGTTTTTT

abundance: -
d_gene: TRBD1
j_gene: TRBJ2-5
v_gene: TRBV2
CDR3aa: CASRQGHQETQYF
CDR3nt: TGTGCCAGCAGACAGGGGCACCAAGAGACCCAGTACTTC

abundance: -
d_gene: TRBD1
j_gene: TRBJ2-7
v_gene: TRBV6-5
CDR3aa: CASRAPGQGLYEQYF
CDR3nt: TGTGCCAGCAGGGCACCGGGACAGGGATTATACGAGCAGTACTTC

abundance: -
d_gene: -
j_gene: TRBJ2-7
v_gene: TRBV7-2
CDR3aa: CASRITQGAYEQYF
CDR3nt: TGTGCCAGCAGAATTACCCAGGGCGCCTACGAGCAGTACTTC

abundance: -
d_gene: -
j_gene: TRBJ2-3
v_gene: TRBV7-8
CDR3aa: CASSLTGGLGSTDTQYF
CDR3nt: TGTGCCAGCAGCTTAACGGGGGGCCTCGGGTCAACAGATACGCAGTATTTT

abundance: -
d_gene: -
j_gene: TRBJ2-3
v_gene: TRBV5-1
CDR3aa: CASSFDRSTDTQYF
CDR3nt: TGCGCCAGCAGCTTCGACAGGAGCACAGATACGCAGTATTTT

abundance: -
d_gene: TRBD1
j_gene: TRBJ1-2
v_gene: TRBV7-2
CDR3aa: CASSPGQGRGGYTF
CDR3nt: TGTGCCAGCAGTCCCGGACAGGGAAGAGGCGGCTACACCTTC

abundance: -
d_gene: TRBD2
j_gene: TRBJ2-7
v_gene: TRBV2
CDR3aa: CATLSGRTSYEQYF
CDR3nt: TGTGCCACCCTTAGCGGGAGGACCTCCTACGAGCAGTACTTC

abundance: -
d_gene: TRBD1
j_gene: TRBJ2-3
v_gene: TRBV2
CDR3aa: CASSRAGGDTQYF
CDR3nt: TGTGCCAGCAGTCGTGCAGGGGGAGATACGCAGTATTTT

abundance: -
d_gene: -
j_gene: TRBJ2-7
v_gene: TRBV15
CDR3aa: CATSRDLSYEQYF
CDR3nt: TGTGCCACCAGCAGAGATCTTTCCTACGAGCAGTACTTC